These 30 T cell receptor beta chains were sequenced from one sample in a study of shared clonotypes between healthy human individuals. Sequenced by immunoSEQ multiplex PCR; TCRdb stores in-frame clones only, minus some. The repertoire holds roughly 1,600,000 clones, roughly 98.5% seen once, with around 0.38% in the top ten. Material: naive CD4+ T cells sorted from blood. Documented subset: CD45RA+ positively selected. These receptors originate from a man aged 30 to 45 in good health.

The chain recombines TRBV5-1 with TRBJ1-1; D is undetermined. Trimming removed 4 bases at V and 4 bases at J, with 11 bases between. Germline V gene data show CDR1 as SGHRS and CDR2 as YFSETQ. The CDR3 contains 13 residues. The chain's CDR3 is CASSGGFSTEAFF. Written as DNA, the CDR3 is TGCGCCAGCAGCGGAGGGTTTTCCACTGAAGCTTTCTTT.

This chain links TRBV10-2 with TRBJ2-2, with D possibly TRBD2 on 5 matching bases. Trimming shortened V by 6 bases and J by 7 bases, and 9 bases separated the two germline ends. Germline lookup yields CDR1 WSHSY and CDR2 SAAADI. The CDR3 has 12 amino acids. CDR3: CASRVTSGELFF. CDR3 bases: TGCGCCAGCAGAGTAACTAGCGGGGAGCTGTTTTTT.

This chain connects TRBV30 to TRBJ2-7; unclear D gene. Between the trimmed V and J ends, which lost 4 bases and 7 bases, there was a span of 11 bases. Germline assignment: CDR1 GTSNPN and CDR2 SVGIG (reference sequence). This CDR3 has 11 amino acids. The DNA for the CDR3 is TGTGCCTGGACGAGAATGGGGGAGCAGTACTTC. Protein sequence: CAWTRMGEQYF.

This chain connects TRBV7-9 to TRBJ2-2; D uncertain. V lost 5 bases and J lost 0, with 16 bases in between. CDR1 SEHNR and CDR2 FQNEAQ come from the germline V gene (reference sequence). The CDR3 runs 17 residues. The CDR3 nucleotides read TGTGCCAGCAGCCTCCCAGCTGGGGTTCCGAACACCGGGGAGCTGTTTTTT. Protein product: CASSLPAGVPNTGELFF.

The chain carries TRBV6-4 and TRBJ2-3, with D possibly being TRBD1 (6 bases). Germline V gene sequence: CDR1 MRHNA, CDR2 SNTAGT. The CDR3 is 15 amino acids. The V gene lost 3 bases and the J gene lost 2 bases, with 12 bases spanning the gap. The CDR3 here is CASSELGHNTDTQYF. The CDR3 nucleotides read TGTGCCAGCAGTGAACTGGGACACAACACAGATACGCAGTATTTT.

J is TRBJ2-5 and V is TRBV7-9, with 11 bases lining up with TRBD2. The CDR3 length is 15 residues. Germline-derived CDR1 and CDR2 are SEHNR and FQNEAQ (reference sequence). V lost 6 bases, J lost 5 bases, and 8 bases stayed unmatched. CDR3 in DNA: TGTGCCAGCAGAAGGACTAGCGGGTTTCTGGAGACCCAGTACTTC. As protein: CASRRTSGFLETQYF.

The chain has TRBV6-5 and TRBJ1-5; the match to TRBD1 covers 8 bases. From germline, CDR1 is MNHEY and CDR2 SVGAGI. V lost 6 bases to trimming and J lost 2 bases; unmatched junction nucleotides: 6. This CDR3 has 15 amino acids. The CDR3 loop is CASRSPGQGNQPQHF. The CDR3 DNA reads as TGTGCCAGCAGAAGCCCGGGACAGGGCAATCAGCCCCAGCATTTT.

This sequence joins TRBV2 and TRBJ2-7; D possibly uses TRBD1 or TRBD2 (5 bases each). The V gene lost 8 bases and the J gene lost 1 base, with 15 bases spanning the gap. The germline gives CDR1 SNHLY, CDR2 FYNNEI. This CDR3 comprises 14 residues. The DNA for the CDR3 is TGTGCCAGCGGGACCCGGGTAAGATCCTACGAGCAGTACTTC. Translation: CASGTRVRSYEQYF.

The chain employs TRBV9 and TRBJ2-2; 9 positions match TRBD1. J was trimmed by 5 bases and V by 0 bases; bases with no gene match: 8. The CDR3 loop spans 17 amino acids. The germline CDR1 and CDR2 sequences are SGDLS and YYNGEE. The CDR3 loop is CASSVEQGAPGTGELFF. The CDR3 coding sequence is TGTGCCAGCAGCGTAGAACAGGGGGCGCCCGGGACCGGGGAGCTGTTTTTT.

This sequence joins TRBV7-9 and TRBJ2-7; D is unresolved. Germline lookup yields CDR1 SEHNR and CDR2 FQNEAQ (reference sequence). CDR3 size: 12 residues. Trimming removed 4 bases from V and 7 bases from J, with 11 bases in between. CDR3 loop: CASSSNYGEQYF. The CDR3 DNA reads as TGTGCCAGCAGCTCGAATTACGGGGAGCAGTACTTC.

This clone is a singleton in its sample. This rearrangement joins TRBV6-6 to TRBJ2-1, with D perhaps TRBD1 or TRBD2 (5 bases each). The V gene's germline CDR1 is MNHNY and CDR2 SVGAGI (reference sequence). The CDR3 runs 12 residues. V lost 5 bases to trimming and J lost 6 bases, with 8 bases between them. CDR3 loop: CASSQGRNEQFF. Written as DNA, the CDR3 is TGTGCCAGCAGTCAGGGACGCAATGAGCAGTTCTTC.

This sequence joins TRBV18 and TRBJ2-3, with TRBD1 as a possible D gene (5 bases). V was shortened by 2 bases and J by 9 bases, with 9 bases between the two germline ends. CDR3 length equals 12 residues. Per the germline V gene, CDR1 is KGHSH and CDR2 is LQKENI. CDR3 sequence: CASSPTGETQYF. As DNA, the CDR3 is TGTGCCAGCTCACCAACAGGAGAAACGCAGTATTTT.

The J gene is TRBJ2-1, the V gene TRBV11-2; 7 bases align to TRBD2. Germline CDR1 SGHAT, CDR2 FQNNGV. The CDR3 runs to 13 residues. After removal of 5 bases from V and 9 bases from J, the junction contained 7 bases not matched to a gene. The DNA of the CDR3 is TGTGCCAGCAGCCAGAGCGGGGCGGGTGAGCAGTTCTTC. Translating it yields CASSQSGAGEQFF.

J is TRBJ2-3 and V is TRBV11-2, with 10 bases identical to TRBD1. CDR3 size: 16 residues. CDR1 is SGHAT and CDR2 is FQNNGV in the germline V gene. V shed 5 bases and J 3 bases; nucleotides not matched to a gene: 8. This chain's CDR3 is CASSPGQGDLTDTQYF. The DNA for the CDR3 is TGTGCCAGCAGCCCAGGACAGGGGGATTTGACAGATACGCAGTATTTT.

This clone has just one count. CDR3: CASSLSFLQGGPNTGELFF. The DNA for the CDR3 is TGTGCCAGCAGCTTGAGTTTCCTCCAGGGGGGCCCGAACACCGGGGAGCTGTTTTTT. V usage is TRBV5-5 and J usage is TRBJ2-2; perhaps TRBD1 as D (7 bases). CDR3 length: 19 amino acids. Germline V CDR1 and CDR2: SGHKS, YYEKEE (reference sequence). Trimming took off 1 base at V and 0 bases at J, with 19 bases between the two ends.

The CDR3 loop is CASSLRETGELFF. CDR3 in DNA: TGTGCCAGCAGCTTAAGAGAGACCGGGGAGCTGTTTTTT. The rearrangement joins TRBV7-6 to TRBJ2-2; D call uncertain. Per germline, CDR1 SGHVS and CDR2 FNYEAQ. Trimming removed 2 bases from V and 5 bases from J, with 6 bases in between. This CDR3 has 13 amino acids.

The V and J genes are TRBV5-4 and TRBJ2-1; TRBD2 might be the D (6 bases). The length of the CDR3 is 17 residues. V shed 5 bases and J shed 2 bases, with 20 bases lying between them. The germline V gene encodes CDR1 SGHNT and CDR2 YYREEE (reference sequence). The DNA for the CDR3 is TGTGCCAGCAGTAAGGAAGGGCGGCGGGGTGCCTACAATGAGCAGTTCTTC. It specifies CASSKEGRRGAYNEQFF. The full variable domain, with the rest looked up from reference TRBV5-4 and TRBJ2-1, is ETGVTQSPTHLIKTRGQQVTLRCSSQSGHNTVSWYQQALGQGPQFIFQYYREEENGRGNFPPRFSGLQFPNYSSELNVNALELDDSALYLCASSKEGRRGAYNEQFFGPGTRLTVL.

The rearrangement links TRBV11-2 to TRBJ2-2; D is uncertain. Germline V gives CDR1 SGHAT, CDR2 FQNNGV. Trimming took off 2 bases at V and 0 bases at J, with 10 bases between the two ends. The CDR3 has 16 residues. The CDR3 nucleotides read TGTGCCAGCAGCTTACGGCCGGGTTCGAACACCGGGGAGCTGTTTTTT. Amino acid sequence: CASSLRPGSNTGELFF.

V is TRBV18 and J is TRBJ2-6, with a possible D match to TRBD2 (5 bases). The V end was cut by 4 bases, the J end by 1 base, with 11 bases between. Germline CDR1 and CDR2: KGHSH and LQKENI. The CDR3 runs 16 residues. The DNA for the CDR3 is TGTGCCAGCTCACACAACAGAGGGTCTGGGGCCAACGTCCTGACTTTC. Translated: CASSHNRGSGANVLTF.

The chain recombines TRBV13 with TRBJ2-1; D gene unclear. V lost 2 bases and J lost 6, with 8 bases in between. Germline CDR1 and CDR2: PRHDT and FYEKMQ (reference sequence). The CDR3 is made up of 13 amino acids. The CDR3 loop is CASSLPPGNEQFF. CDR3 coding DNA: TGTGCCAGCAGCTTACCCCCGGGCAATGAGCAGTTCTTC.

The gene calls are TRBV5-6 and TRBJ2-1; D perhaps matches TRBD2 (6 bases). The CDR3 has 16 amino acids. Germline V CDR1 and CDR2: SGHDT, YYEEEE. V lost 1 base, J lost 1 base, and 12 bases lay in between. The CDR3 sequence is CASSLTLAQSYNEQFF. CDR3 in DNA: TGTGCCAGCAGCTTGACCCTAGCGCAATCCTACAATGAGCAGTTCTTC.

The CDR3 sequence is CASRTDSTGELFF. The CDR3 bases are TGTGCCAGCAGAACCGACAGTACCGGGGAGCTGTTTTTT. The V gene is TRBV6-5, the J gene TRBJ2-2; possible D gene TRBD1, 5 bases. Germline V gene sequence: CDR1 MNHEY, CDR2 SVGAGI. The ends were cut back, 6 bases at V and 5 bases at J, with 10 bases in the middle. The CDR3 loop spans 13 amino acids.

The chain joins TRBV2 to TRBJ1-1; 7 nucleotides agree with TRBD1. CDR1 and CDR2 from the germline V gene are SNHLY and FYNNEI. The CDR3 consists of 13 residues. Germline trimming cut 8 bases from V and 2 bases from J; bases unmatched to any gene: 5. The CDR3 spells CASGQDINTEAFF. The CDR3, as DNA: TGTGCCAGCGGACAGGACATAAACACTGAAGCTTTCTTT.

A word on this clone: Other nucleotide sequences in the sample specify the same CDR3. The genes are TRBV9 and TRBJ2-1, with TRBD1 as a possible D gene (7 bases). The CDR3 contains 15 residues. V lost 4 bases and J lost 1, with 12 bases in between. Germline loops: CDR1 SGDLS, CDR2 YYNGEE. Written as DNA, the CDR3 is TGTGCCAGCAGCCCCTCAGGGGGGTCCTACAATGAGCAGTTCTTC. Translation gives CASSPSGGSYNEQFF. The entire variable domain, with the rest obtained from reference TRBV9 and TRBJ2-1, is as follows: DSGVTQTPKHLITATGQRVTLRCSPRSGDLSVYWYQQSLDQGLQFLIQYYNGEERAKGNILERFSAQQFPDLHSELNLSSLELGDSALYFCASSPSGGSYNEQFFGPGTRLTVL.

V gene TRBV19 combines with J gene TRBJ1-5; 7 bases line up with TRBD1. Germline assignment: CDR1 LNHDA and CDR2 SQIVND (reference sequence). CDR3 size: 17 residues. J lost 0 bases, V lost 6 bases, and 11 bases had no gene match. CDR3: CASSPGQPLISNQPQHF. CDR3 sequence (DNA): TGTGCCAGTAGCCCGGGACAGCCACTGATTAGCAATCAGCCCCAGCATTTT.

V is TRBV18 and J is TRBJ2-2; D unclear. Per the germline V gene, CDR1 is KGHSH and CDR2 is LQKENI. V lost 3 bases, J lost 6 bases, and 14 bases lay in between. The CDR3 contains 15 residues. The CDR3 nucleotides are TGTGCCAGCTCACCGAACGGAAAGTTGGCCGGGGAGCTGTTTTTT. Translated: CASSPNGKLAGELFF.

This clone was found once. The CDR3 loop reads CASSLGDRQQETQYF. In DNA form, the CDR3 reads TGTGCCAGCAGCTTAGGCGACAGGCAACAAGAGACCCAGTACTTC. The chain uses TRBV7-2 and TRBJ2-5; tentatively, D is TRBD1 (6 bases). V lost 1 base and J lost 2, with 11 bases in between. Germline V gives CDR1 SGHTA, CDR2 FQGNSA. The CDR3 totals 15 residues.

The CDR3, as DNA: TGTGCCAGCAGCGTGCAAACCGGGACAGGGGGCTCTGGGGCCAACGTCCTGACTTTC. The encoded protein is CASSVQTGTGGSGANVLTF. The chain has TRBV9 and TRBJ2-6; 11 bases are a match to TRBD1. Germline V gene lookup returns CDR1 SGDLS and CDR2 YYNGEE. V was pared by 2 bases and J by 0 bases, with 7 bases of the junction left unmatched. The CDR3 totals 19 residues. Based on the CDR3 plus reference TRBV9 and TRBJ2-6, the full variable domain is DSGVTQTPKHLITATGQRVTLRCSPRSGDLSVYWYQQSLDQGLQFLIQYYNGEERAKGNILERFSAQQFPDLHSELNLSSLELGDSALYFCASSVQTGTGGSGANVLTFGAGSRLTVL.

This chain joins TRBV30 and TRBJ2-7; a weak D match, TRBD1 (5 bases). There are 15 residues in the CDR3. The germline V gene has CDR1 GTSNPN and CDR2 SVGIG (reference sequence). The V end was cut by 0 bases, the J end by 7 bases, with 19 bases between. CDR3 loop: CAWSVRIGVRREQYF. Written as DNA, the CDR3 is TGTGCCTGGAGTGTAAGAATAGGGGTGAGACGGGAGCAGTACTTC.

This sequence joins TRBV18 and TRBJ2-1; 13 nucleotides align to TRBD2. The V segment lost 2 bases and the J segment 0 bases; nucleotides outside the gene matches: 7. This CDR3 is 19 amino acids long. CDR1 and CDR2 (germline): KGHSH, LQKENI. The CDR3 protein is CASSPDPGLAGSSYNEQFF. The CDR3 DNA reads TGTGCCAGCTCACCAGACCCGGGACTAGCGGGAAGCTCCTACAATGAGCAGTTCTTC.